Shown below are 2 T cell receptor beta chains from a single sample sequenced in a study of T cells in Graves' hyperthyroidism and ophthalmopathy. TCR beta CDR3 regions were amplified from RNA. The HTBI primer set served for first-round RT-PCR of the TCR CDR3. MiXCR was run by TCRdb on the multiplex PCR reads, yielding one entry per CDR3 protein. The sample shows a few hundred thousand distinct CDR3 sequences, roughly 16% of them seen only once. Material for sequencing was blood. Receptors originate from a woman in her thirties or forties with Graves' ophthalmopathy.

This clonotype was seen ten or more times. This chain joins TRBV18 and TRBJ1-2, with 9 bases matching TRBD1. The junction had 7 bases not matched to a gene; V was cut back by 2 bases and J by 6 bases. The germline gives CDR1 KGHSH, CDR2 LQKENI. This CDR3 has 15 amino acids. CDR3 loop: CASSPGTGSLDGYTF. CDR3 coding DNA: TGTGCCAGCTCACCAGGGACAGGGTCTTTGGATGGCTACACCTTC.

This clonotype was seen a single time. This clone may be a read error of a much larger clone one base away. The genes are TRBV11-2 and TRBJ1-2; TRBD1 matches 7 bases. Germline assignment: CDR1 SGHAT and CDR2 FQNNGV. With 5 bases clipped from V and 9 bases from J, the junction kept 9 bases outside the gene matches. The CDR3 covers 13 residues. In nucleotides, the CDR3 is TGTGCCAGCAGCATTCGACAGGGAGGTAGCTACACCTTC. Translated, it gives CASSIRQGGSYTF.